The 26 T cell receptor beta chains presented below share a single source sample, sequenced in a study of T cell clones after liver transplantation. Only in-frame clones appear in the TCRdb table, and some are missing; sequencing was by immunoSEQ multiplex PCR. This table holds roughly 57,000 clones, around 75% found once. The input for sequencing was CD4+ T cells from blood, taken before liver transplant. These receptors were collected from a human donor who received a liver transplant.

The V call is TRBV6-6, the J call TRBJ1-1; D unclear. This CDR3 contains 13 residues. V was cut by 6 bases and J by 3 bases, with 11 bases left in between. The V gene's germline CDR1 is MNHNY and CDR2 SVGAGI (reference sequence). The CDR3, as DNA: TGTGCCAGCAGATCCCAGGTGCACACTGAAGCTTTCTTT. Translation gives CASRSQVHTEAFF.

The chain couples TRBV11-2 to TRBJ1-6; 9 bases agree with TRBD1. The CDR3 covers 15 residues. With V trimmed by 1 base and J by 10 bases, 5 bases remained unmatched. CDR1 and CDR2 (germline): SGHAT, FQNNGV. This CDR3 is CASSLAGQGHSPLHF. CDR3 in DNA: TGTGCCAGCAGCTTAGCGGGACAGGGACACTCACCCCTCCACTTT.

This chain joins TRBV9 and TRBJ1-3; the D gene is possibly TRBD1 (6 bases). The germline CDR1 and CDR2 sequences are SGDLS and YYNGEE. The germline V and J ends were trimmed by 4 bases and 8 bases, with 19 bases remaining between them. CDR3 length: 15 amino acids. The CDR3, as DNA: TGTGCCAGCAGCTACAGTGGGCAGGGGTCGGACACCATATATTTT. Its protein product is CASSYSGQGSDTIYF.

This sequence joins TRBV23-1 and TRBJ1-3, with D unresolved. TRBV23-1 is annotated as an ORF whose role is uncertain. Trimming took off 7 bases at V and 2 bases at J, with 21 bases between the two ends. The CDR3 consists of 17 residues. The CDR3 sequence: CASTGSQINSTGNTIYF. DNA for the CDR3: TGCGCCAGCACCGGCAGTCAAATTAACAGTACTGGAAACACCATATATTTT.

This clone came up once. The rearrangement uses TRBV11-2 and TRBJ1-2; D may be TRBD1 (6 bases). CDR1 SGHAT and CDR2 FQNNGV come from the germline V gene. The CDR3 runs 14 residues. Trimming shortened V by 5 bases and J by 4 bases, and 14 bases separated the two germline ends. This CDR3 is CASSQEGGTYGYTF. CDR3 in DNA: TGTGCCAGCAGCCAAGAGGGGGGGACCTATGGCTACACCTTC.

V usage is TRBV28 and J usage is TRBJ1-4; no definite D call. Trimming left V 1 base short and J 8 bases short, with 8 bases between. Germline V gene data show CDR1 as MDHEN and CDR2 as SYDVKM. This CDR3 is 13 amino acids long. Here the CDR3 DNA reads TGTGCCAGCAGTTTATCGGGAGCCGAAAAACTGTTTTTT. This encodes CASSLSGAEKLFF. Using reference TRBV28 and TRBJ1-4 for the parts outside the CDR3, the full variable domain is DVKVTQSSRYLVKRTGEKVFLECVQDMDHENMFWYRQDPGLGLRLIYFSYDVKMKEKGDIPEGYSVSREKKERFSLILESASTNQTSMYLCASSLSGAEKLFFGSGTQLSVL.

The V gene is TRBV28, the J gene TRBJ1-4; 7 nucleotides line up with TRBD1. The CDR3 is 13 residues long. The ends lost 8 bases at V and 2 bases at J; junction bases unmatched: 2. Germline values: CDR1 MDHEN, CDR2 SYDVKM. The CDR3 DNA sequence: TGTGCCAGCGAGGGGGCCACTAATGAAAAACTGTTTTTT. Amino acid sequence: CASEGATNEKLFF.

V is TRBV11-1 and J is TRBJ2-7, with 12 bases matching TRBD1. The germline V gene encodes CDR1 SGHAT and CDR2 FQDESV (reference sequence). V was clipped by 4 bases and J by 6 bases; unmatched bases: 13. The CDR3 extends over 17 amino acids. In DNA, the CDR3 is TGTGCCAGCAGCTCCGTTGTCTCGGGACAGGGGGCGCCCGAGCAGTACTTC. As protein: CASSSVVSGQGAPEQYF.

In DNA, the CDR3 is TGTGCCAGCAGCCTCGCACGACTAGCGGGGGGCCGCCCAGATACGCAGTATTTT. It translates to CASSLARLAGGRPDTQYF. The J gene is TRBJ2-3, the V gene TRBV5-6, with 13 bases lining up with TRBD2. The J segment lost 4 bases and the V segment lost 4 bases, leaving 12 bases of the junction unmatched. This CDR3 is 18 amino acids long. In germline, CDR1 is SGHDT, CDR2 YYEEEE. Based on the CDR3 plus reference TRBV5-6 and TRBJ2-3, the full variable domain is DAGVTQSPTHLIKTRGQQVTLRCSPKSGHDTVSWYQQALGQGPQFIFQYYEEEERQRGNFPDRFSGHQFPNYSSELNVNALLLGDSALYLCASSLARLAGGRPDTQYFGPGTRLTVL.

V usage is TRBV7-2 and J usage is TRBJ1-6; 12 bases are a match to TRBD1. This CDR3 has 15 residues. Germline V gives CDR1 SGHTA, CDR2 FQGNSA. Trimming took 5 bases from V and 10 from J; bases not matched to a gene: 6. The CDR3 region is CASSTGDRGRSPLHF. In DNA form, the CDR3 reads TGTGCCAGCAGCACAGGGGACAGGGGGCGGTCACCCCTCCACTTT.

The rearrangement joins TRBV7-3 to TRBJ1-1; tentative D call: TRBD1 (6 bases). Per germline, CDR1 SGHTA and CDR2 FQGTGA. CDR3 length: 13 residues. Trimming removed 5 bases from V and 6 bases from J, with 13 bases in between. The CDR3 nucleotides read TGTGCCAGCAGCCAACAGGGTTTGGCTGAAGCTTTCTTT. Translated: CASSQQGLAEAFF.

The J gene is TRBJ2-2, the V gene TRBV7-3; 15 positions agree with TRBD2. The length of the CDR3 is 20 residues. Trimming removed 5 bases from V and 5 bases from J; junction bases left unmatched: 15. Germline lookup yields CDR1 SGHTA and CDR2 FQGTGA. The CDR3: CASSLVPGLAGGRRTGELFF. The CDR3 nucleotides read TGTGCCAGCAGCCTAGTTCCTGGACTAGCGGGGGGGCGCCGGACCGGGGAGCTGTTTTTT.

This chain joins TRBV19 and TRBJ2-2; D is perhaps TRBD1 (6 bases). V was cut by 2 bases and J by 7 bases, with 8 bases left in between. The CDR3 loop spans 13 amino acids. Germline CDR1 and CDR2: LNHDA and SQIVND (reference sequence). CDR3 loop: CASSITGIGELFF. CDR3 DNA sequence: TGTGCCAGTAGTATAACAGGGATCGGGGAGCTGTTTTTT.

The chain links TRBV6-1 to TRBJ1-1; no firm D call. The germline V and J ends were trimmed by 0 bases and 1 base, with 6 bases remaining between them. Germline CDR1 and CDR2: MNHNS and SASEGT. There are 14 residues in the CDR3. The DNA for the CDR3 is TGTGCCAGCAGTGAAGCGTGGCAGAACACTGAAGCTTTCTTT. Translated, it gives CASSEAWQNTEAFF.

V gene TRBV19 combines with J gene TRBJ2-3; perhaps TRBD1 as D (5 bases). Germline V gene data show CDR1 as LNHDA and CDR2 as SQIVND (reference sequence). The CDR3 sequence is 15 residues long. Between the trimmed V and J ends, which lost 1 base and 4 bases, there was a span of 12 bases. CDR3 coding DNA: TGTGCCAGTAGTATAGGACAGAATGGGGCAGATACGCAGTATTTT. It encodes CASSIGQNGADTQYF.

The rearrangement joins TRBV7-2 to TRBJ2-5; D possibly corresponds to TRBD1 (7 bases). The CDR3 is made up of 15 amino acids. Trimming removed 1 base at V and 2 bases at J, with 11 bases between. Germline loops: CDR1 SGHTA, CDR2 FQGNSA. The CDR3 spells CASSLDQGGQETQYF. As DNA, the CDR3 is TGTGCCAGCAGCTTAGATCAGGGGGGTCAAGAGACCCAGTACTTC.

The V call is TRBV9, the J call TRBJ2-7; 8 nucleotides match TRBD2. The V gene end was trimmed by 0 bases and the J gene end by 3 bases; junction bases not matched to a gene: 5. CDR3 length: 15 residues. The germline V gene has CDR1 SGDLS and CDR2 YYNGEE. The CDR3 DNA reads as TGTGCCAGCAGCGTAGGGCTAGCGGGTCGCTACGAGCAGTACTTC. Translating it yields CASSVGLAGRYEQYF.

The chain is built from TRBV6-1 and TRBJ1-5, with a weak D call TRBD1 (5 bases). There are 14 residues in the CDR3. In germline, CDR1 is MNHNS, CDR2 SASEGT. The germline V and J ends were trimmed by 2 bases and 4 bases, with 9 bases remaining between them. The CDR3 reads CASSERPGNQPQHF. CDR3 nucleotides: TGTGCCAGCAGTGAAAGGCCAGGGAATCAGCCCCAGCATTTT.

This chain connects TRBV7-2 to TRBJ1-1; 9 positions agree with TRBD1. V shed 9 bases, J shed 4 bases, and the junction held 9 bases outside the gene matches. The CDR3 loop spans 14 amino acids. Germline lookup yields CDR1 SGHTA and CDR2 FQGNSA. In DNA form, the CDR3 reads TGTGCCAGTTCCGGACAGGGGCCGGGCACTGAAGCTTTCTTT. This codes for CASSGQGPGTEAFF.

V and J are TRBV18 and TRBJ1-2; D call uncertain. The germline V gene encodes CDR1 KGHSH and CDR2 LQKENI. This CDR3 has 14 amino acids. Trimming cost V 3 bases and J 6 bases, with 14 bases left between them. CDR3 residues: CASSPDGELDGYTF. The CDR3, as DNA: TGTGCCAGCTCACCGGATGGGGAGCTCGATGGCTACACCTTC.

By sample share, this clone is medium-sized. V usage is TRBV16 and J usage is TRBJ2-7, with D possibly being TRBD2 (6 bases). V was trimmed by 4 bases and J by 1 base, leaving 8 bases between them. The CDR3 covers 13 residues. Germline V gene lookup returns CDR1 KGHSY and CDR2 FQNENV. CDR3 amino acids: CASSRGTSYEQYF. CDR3 sequence (DNA): TGTGCCAGCAGCCGCGGGACTTCCTACGAGCAGTACTTC.

This sequence joins TRBV5-1 and TRBJ2-2; 8 bases are a match to TRBD1. Trimming took 3 bases from V and 7 from J; bases not matched to a gene: 8. This CDR3 has 15 residues. The germline V gene encodes CDR1 SGHRS and CDR2 YFSETQ. This CDR3 is CASSWGAGGYGELFF. DNA for the CDR3: TGCGCCAGCAGCTGGGGTGCAGGGGGCTACGGGGAGCTGTTTTTT.

Note on this clone: The DNA is omitted, as the CDR3 cannot be located on it reliably, and the CDR3 follows TCRdb's listing. The genes are TRBV30 and TRBJ1-1. Germline assignment: CDR1 GTSNPN and CDR2 SVGIG (reference sequence). The CDR3 is made up of 12 amino acids, end residues included. The CDR3 protein is CAWSGRELKLSF.

This clone was counted between two and nine times. The chain has TRBV7-3 and TRBJ1-2, with 12 bases matching TRBD1. Germline loops: CDR1 SGHTA, CDR2 FQGTGA. This CDR3 has 15 residues. The ends lost 2 bases at V and 6 bases at J; junction bases unmatched: 4. As DNA, the CDR3 is TGTGCCAGCAGCTTATTGGGACAGGGGGCAGATGGCTACACCTTC. Translating it yields CASSLLGQGADGYTF.

The genes are TRBV6-5 and TRBJ1-6; D gene unclear. V lost 2 bases and J lost 10, with 12 bases in between. The CDR3 loop spans 14 amino acids. Per the germline V gene, CDR1 is MNHEY and CDR2 is SVGAGI. The CDR3 nucleotides are TGTGCCAGCAGTTACGGGCAGGAGGCGTCACCCCTCCACTTT. Translation: CASSYGQEASPLHF.

The rearrangement links TRBV4-2 to TRBJ2-3, with a tentative D call TRBD2 (6 bases). The CDR3 has 18 amino acids. Germline-derived CDR1 and CDR2 are LGHNA and YNFKEQ. V lost 4 bases, J lost 5 bases, and 25 bases lay in between. In nucleotides, the CDR3 is TGTGCCAGCAGCCGAAAGAGGAGAACTCCCCAGGAGGGAGATACGCAGTATTTT. This codes for CASSRKRRTPQEGDTQYF.